This T cell receptor beta chain was sequenced in a study of blood T cell repertoires in COVID-19. Study-level background: Nucleic acid was either cDNA or gDNA, and it came from T cells, B-cell-depleted T cells, or PBMCs.

Method: immunoSEQ multiplex PCR; TCRdb's copy keeps in-frame clones and lacks some. The data show about 330,000 clones, about 89% seen once. V was pared by 5 bases and J by 2 bases, with 7 bases between. The CDR3 length is 12 residues. Germline V gene data show CDR1 as MNHEY and CDR2 as SMNVEV (reference sequence). The source is a woman under 40 who had recovered from COVID-19. Sequenced material: PBMCs or T cells enriched from blood (not recorded which). This sequence joins TRBV27 and TRBJ2-7, with D perhaps TRBD1 (5 bases). The CDR3 spells CASSPTAYEQYF. In DNA form, the CDR3 reads TGTGCCAGCAGTCCGACAGCCTACGAGCAGTACTTC.